This entry concerns a single TCR beta chain. Primers for the PCR totalled 60 Vbeta and 13 Jbeta. Libraries were prepared by immunoSEQ multiplex PCR; TCRdb keeps only in-frame clonotypes and omits some of them. The sample consists of more than 95,000 clones, about four fifths of them appearing once. The entry originates in a study of cytomegalovirus exposure and HLA in healthy donors. Across the study: Prior work identified 120 million or so unique TCR beta sequences in roughly 190 million T cells.

CDR3 length: 12 amino acids. The V end was cut by 7 bases, the J end by 3 bases, with 9 bases between. Per germline, CDR1 MNHEY and CDR2 SVGAGI. V is TRBV6-5 and J is TRBJ1-1; D perhaps matches TRBD1 (5 bases). The origin of this receptor is a woman aged 40 to 50 in good health and CMV-seropositive. Material for sequencing was PBMCs. CDR3 sequence: CASKEGYTEAFF. The CDR3 nucleotides read TGTGCCAGCAAGGAGGGGTACACTGAAGCTTTCTTT.